This T cell receptor (beta chain) was observed in a study of T cell repertoires in cytomegalovirus infection. In the study overall: CMV epitopes that were recently identified and HLA-C-restricted were used alongside well-studied HLA-B-restricted ones. Public TCR beta signatures marked donors with CMV infection and the matching HLA.

As to this clonotype: Its antigen is not identified.

Notes on the study in general: Based on cumulative public TCR beta family frequency, carriers of CMV plus the relevant HLA were identified. HLA-C-restricted CMV-specific TCR beta clonotypes prevailed in the ex vivo response.

CDR3 length: 14 residues. The germline CDR1 and CDR2 sequences are SGHTA and FQGNSA. V was pared by 4 bases and J by 3 bases, with 10 bases between. TCRdb re-called the reads with MiXCR, one entry per CDR3 protein. The sample holds fewer than 1,000,000 distinct CDR3 sequences, under 40% seen once. The chain has TRBV7-2 and TRBJ1-5, with D possibly matching TRBD1 (5 bases). The TCR sequence derives from a human donor in good health (CMV status not recorded). Some clones in this sample may be carry-over from other donors' samples. Sequencing used cultured CD8+ T cells from PBMCs, obtained from culture after CMV antigen stimulation. The CDR3 sequence is CASSSWDFNQPQHF. The CDR3 DNA is TGTGCCAGCAGCTCCTGGGACTTCAATCAGCCCCAGCATTTT.